A single sample gave rise to the 11 T cell receptor beta chains below, sequenced in a study of blood T cell repertoires in COVID-19. Profiling relied on immunoSEQ multiplex PCR, and the TCRdb table lists in-frame clones only, not all of them. The sample includes fewer than 350,000 clones, roughly 86% seen only once; the top ten take over 2%. Sequenced sample: peripheral blood. The origin of the receptors is a woman younger than 45 who had recovered from COVID-19.

The V and J genes are TRBV10-3 and TRBJ1-6; TRBD1 might be the D (6 bases). Trimming took off 0 bases at V and 11 bases at J, with 11 bases between the two ends. Looked up from germline, CDR1 is ENHRY and CDR2 is SYGVKD. This CDR3 contains 14 residues. The CDR3 bases are TGTGCCATCAGTGAGTCGGGGGCAGATACACCCCTCCACTTT. Translated: CAISESGADTPLHF.

This clone is a singleton in its sample. The chain couples TRBV30 to TRBJ2-5; the D gene is possibly TRBD2 (6 bases). This CDR3 has 14 amino acids. V shed 0 bases and J shed 1 base, with 9 bases lying between them. The germline gives CDR1 GTSNPN, CDR2 SVGIG (reference sequence). The DNA of the CDR3 is TGTGCCTGGAGTGTACGGACTACCCAAGAGACCCAGTACTTC. This sequence encodes CAWSVRTTQETQYF.

Only a few counts were recorded for this clone. This chain joins TRBV27 and TRBJ1-1; possibly TRBD1 for D (5 bases). Germline V CDR1 and CDR2: MNHEY, SMNVEV (reference sequence). V was clipped by 5 bases and J by 0 bases, with 13 bases between them. The CDR3 is 15 residues long. The DNA of the CDR3 is TGTGCCAGCAGTGAACCGGGACTCTTGAACACTGAAGCTTTCTTT. Its protein product is CASSEPGLLNTEAFF.

This sequence joins TRBV3-1 (or the pseudogene TRBV3-2) and TRBJ1-1; possibly TRBD1 for D (5 bases). Germline CDR1 and CDR2: LGHDT and YNNKEL (reference sequence). The V end lost 1 base, the J end lost 4 bases, and 13 bases lay between the germline ends. CDR3 length equals 15 residues. The CDR3 loop reads CASSQGSPGGTEAFF. The CDR3 DNA reads TGTGCCAGCAGCCAAGGATCCCCGGGGGGCACTGAAGCTTTCTTT.

The chain links TRBV19 to TRBJ2-4; 8 nucleotides agree with TRBD2. V shed 6 bases, J shed 5 bases, and the junction held 6 bases outside the gene matches. This CDR3 region has 14 residues. The germline V gene encodes CDR1 LNHDA and CDR2 SQIVND (reference sequence). The CDR3 DNA sequence: TGTGCCAGTAGACCGGGGGGGTCCGAAAACATTCAGTACTTC. The encoded protein is CASRPGGSENIQYF.

The table lists this clone with a count of one. This sequence joins TRBV5-1 and TRBJ2-2, with 11 positions matching TRBD2. The CDR3 covers 18 residues. Germline trimming cut 4 bases from V and 1 base from J; bases unmatched to any gene: 9. Germline lookup yields CDR1 SGHRS and CDR2 YFSETQ. The CDR3 DNA reads TGCGCCAGCAGCCGAACCACTAGCGGGGGCCTGAACACCGGGGAGCTGTTTTTT. This encodes CASSRTTSGGLNTGELFF. The full variable domain, its missing parts supplied by reference TRBV5-1 and TRBJ2-2, is KAGVTQTPRYLIKTRGQQVTLSCSPISGHRSVSWYQQTPGQGLQFLFEYFSETQRNKGNFPGRFSGRQFSNSRSEMNVSTLELGDSALYLCASSRTTSGGLNTGELFFGEGSRLTVL.

In DNA form, the CDR3 reads TGTGCCAGCAGTGAGGGGACAGGGAACTACGAGCAGTACTTC. Its translation: CASSEGTGNYEQYF. This sequence joins TRBV2 and TRBJ2-7; 9 nucleotides agree with TRBD1. Losses at the gene ends were 3 bases for V and 3 bases for J; bases not matched to a gene: 3. This CDR3 is built from 14 residues. CDR1 and CDR2 from the germline V gene are SNHLY and FYNNEI.

This clone was seen once. The rearrangement uses TRBV2 and TRBJ1-5; 9 nucleotides align to TRBD1. Losses at the gene ends were 6 bases for V and 6 bases for J; bases not matched to a gene: 9. The CDR3 runs 15 residues. Looked up from germline, CDR1 is SNHLY and CDR2 is FYNNEI. DNA for the CDR3: TGTGCCAGCAGCCCCACCGGGACAGGGACTCAGCCCCAGCATTTT. The encoded protein is CASSPTGTGTQPQHF.

This clone was observed a single time. This chain links TRBV5-1 with TRBJ1-6; a weak D match, TRBD1 (6 bases). Per the germline V gene, CDR1 is SGHRS and CDR2 is YFSETQ. Trimming stripped 0 bases from V and 9 bases from J, with 10 bases between. This CDR3 contains 14 residues. The CDR3 protein is CASSLAGDSSPLHF. CDR3 nucleotide sequence: TGCGCCAGCAGCTTGGCAGGGGATAGTTCACCCCTCCACTTT.

The V and J genes are TRBV6-6 and TRBJ1-1; 8 bases agree with TRBD1. The trim removed 0 bases at V and 8 bases at J, leaving 8 bases unmatched. This CDR3 has 15 amino acids. CDR1 and CDR2 from the germline V gene are MNHNY and SVGAGI (reference sequence). The CDR3 region is CASSYSGTGRAEAFF. The CDR3 DNA reads as TGTGCCAGCAGTTACTCGGGGACAGGAAGGGCGGAAGCTTTCTTT.

The chain employs TRBV4-1 and TRBJ1-1; no clear D. The CDR3 contains 14 residues. Germline CDR1 MGHRA, CDR2 YSYEKL. V was trimmed by 3 bases and J by 6 bases, leaving 14 bases between them. CDR3 nucleotides: TGCGCCAGCAGCCATCCCGGCCGGGGAGCTGAAGCTTTCTTT. Translating it yields CASSHPGRGAEAFF.